The 13 T cell receptor beta chains below were found in one sample sequenced in a study of T cells in Graves' hyperthyroidism and ophthalmopathy. From RNA transcripts, TCR beta CDR3 regions were amplified. The study used the HTBI primer set for a first-round RT-PCR of the TCR CDR3. In TCRdb, the multiplex PCR reads were re-called with MiXCR into one record per CDR3 protein. There are 490,000 or so distinct CDR3 sequences in the sample; 15% to 20% occur only once, and around 28% lies in the top ten. The material sequenced was blood. Receptors were obtained from a woman in her twenties or thirties with Graves' ophthalmopathy.

Ten or more counts support this clonotype. The chain carries TRBV2 and TRBJ1-5; TRBD1 matches 9 bases. Germline V gene data show CDR1 as SNHLY and CDR2 as FYNNEI. The trim removed 5 bases at V and 6 bases at J, leaving 8 bases unmatched. This CDR3 region has 15 residues. CDR3 sequence (DNA): TGTGCCAGCAGTCAAACAGGGGGCTTAGGTCAGCCCCAGCATTTT. Protein: CASSQTGGLGQPQHF. The whole variable domain, remainder taken from reference TRBV2 and TRBJ1-5, is EPEVTQTPSHQVTQMGQEVILRCVPISNHLYFYWYRQILGQKVEFLVSFYNNEISEKSEIFDDQFSVERPDGSNFTLKIRSTKLEDSAMYFCASSQTGGLGQPQHFGDGTRLSIL.

The genes are TRBV20-1 and TRBJ2-7, with TRBD2 matching over 11 bases. V lost 7 bases and J lost 3; bases outside the gene matches: 2. CDR1 is DFQATT and CDR2 is SNEGSKA in the germline V gene (reference sequence). The CDR3 has 12 residues. The DNA for the CDR3 is TGCAGTGTACTAGCGGGAGTCTACGAGCAGTACTTC. Translating it yields CSVLAGVYEQYF.

This clonotype has a count of ten or more. V and J are TRBV11-3 and TRBJ1-1; D might be TRBD1 (6 bases). The CDR3 has 15 residues. Germline assignment: CDR1 SGHNT and CDR2 YENEEA. Deletions cut 2 bases from V and 1 base from J, with 11 bases between. The CDR3 loop is CASSLTGKGNTEAFF. CDR3 sequence (DNA): TGTGCCAGCAGCTTAACAGGGAAGGGGAACACTGAAGCTTTCTTT. Filled out from reference TRBV11-3 and TRBJ1-1, the complete variable domain reads EAGVVQSPRYKIIEKKQPVAFWCNPISGHNTLYWYLQNLGQGPELLIRYENEEAVDDSQLPKDRFSAERLKGVDSTLKIQPAELGDSAVYLCASSLTGKGNTEAFFGQGTRLTVV.

This clonotype was detected a few times. The chain recombines TRBV29-1 with TRBJ1-1; the D gene is possibly TRBD1 (5 bases). Germline CDR1 and CDR2: SQVTM and ANQGSEA. This CDR3 spans 13 amino acids. Trimming left V 6 bases short and J 0 bases short, with 11 bases between. The CDR3: CSVGHRLNTEAFF. CDR3 in DNA: TGCAGCGTCGGCCACAGGCTGAACACTGAAGCTTTCTTT.

The V call is TRBV12-3 or TRBV12-4, the J call TRBJ1-1, with a weak D call TRBD1 (6 bases). V gave up 3 bases and J gave up 5 bases, with 16 bases separating them. This CDR3 comprises 15 residues. The CDR3 region is CASSLGGARGTEAFF. For the CDR3, the DNA is TGTGCCAGCAGTTTGGGGGGGGCGCGGGGGACTGAAGCTTTCTTT.

This clonotype was seen a few times. The chain is built from TRBV7-9 and TRBJ2-1; 11 positions match TRBD2. CDR1 is SEHNR and CDR2 is FQNEAQ in the germline V gene (reference sequence). V was clipped by 4 bases and J by 15 bases; unmatched bases: 14. The CDR3 has 15 residues. This chain's CDR3 is CASSSTRLAGSPPFF. The CDR3 bases are TGTGCCAGCAGCTCCACCAGACTAGCGGGGTCCCCCCCGTTCTTC.

Only a few counts were recorded for this clonotype. The DNA of the CDR3 is TGTGCCAGCAGTGAAATCTTTAGGACAGTATCCTACGAGCAGTACTTC. This gives the protein CASSEIFRTVSYEQYF. The chain joins TRBV2 to TRBJ2-7; a possible D gene is TRBD1 (6 bases). The CDR3 consists of 16 residues. V dropped 2 bases and J dropped 1 base, with 15 bases sitting between them. CDR1 SNHLY and CDR2 FYNNEI come from the germline V gene. The entire variable domain, with the rest obtained from reference TRBV2 and TRBJ2-7, is as follows: EPEVTQTPSHQVTQMGQEVILRCVPISNHLYFYWYRQILGQKVEFLVSFYNNEISEKSEIFDDQFSVERPDGSNFTLKIRSTKLEDSAMYFCASSEIFRTVSYEQYFGPGTRLTVT.

This clonotype was detected only a few times. The rearrangement joins TRBV15 to TRBJ2-1; TRBD1 matches at 8 bases. The length of the CDR3 is 15 residues. The junction had 5 bases not matched to a gene; V was cut back by 3 bases and J by 4 bases. The germline V gene has CDR1 LNHNV and CDR2 YYDKDF (reference sequence). CDR3 residues: CATSRTGTGYNEQFF. For the CDR3, the DNA is TGTGCCACCAGCAGGACAGGGACAGGTTACAATGAGCAGTTCTTC.

This clonotype has a count of ten or more. This chain connects TRBV10-3 to TRBJ2-1; TRBD2 matches 9 bases. Unmatched junction bases numbered 11, after V lost 5 bases and J lost 0 bases. Germline V gene lookup returns CDR1 ENHRY and CDR2 SYGVKD. The CDR3 has 18 residues. Here the CDR3 DNA reads TGTGCCATCAGTCAGGGGGTGCTAGCGGGAAGCTCCTACAATGAGCAGTTCTTC. Amino acid sequence: CAISQGVLAGSSYNEQFF.

This clonotype was seen many times. The chain couples TRBV29-1 to TRBJ2-5; weak D call: TRBD1 (5 bases). Trimming left V 7 bases short and J 2 bases short, with 11 bases between. CDR3 length: 12 amino acids. The germline V gene has CDR1 SQVTM and CDR2 ANQGSEA. In DNA, the CDR3 is TGCAGCGGCGGCCCAGGGCAAGAGACCCAGTACTTC. As protein: CSGGPGQETQYF. Full variable domain (remainder filled in from reference TRBV29-1 and TRBJ2-5): SAVISQKPSRDICQRGTSLTIQCQVDSQVTMMFWYRQQPGQSLTLIATANQGSEATYESGFVIDKFPISRPNLTFSTLTVSNMSPEDSSIYLCSGGPGQETQYFGPGTRLLVL.

This clonotype was counted many times. The chain joins TRBV11-2 to TRBJ2-1, with 7 bases aligning to TRBD1. The CDR3 has 17 amino acids. Germline V gene data show CDR1 as SGHAT and CDR2 as FQNNGV. Unmatched junction bases numbered 14, after V lost 6 bases and J lost 3 bases. The CDR3 DNA is TGTGCCAGCAGGGAACTTCTTCACAGGGGCTACTACAATGAGCAGTTCTTC. Protein sequence: CASRELLHRGYYNEQFF. The complete variable domain, with remaining parts taken from reference TRBV11-2 and TRBJ2-1, reads EAGVAQSPRYKIIEKRQSVAFWCNPISGHATLYWYQQILGQGPKLLIQFQNNGVVDDSQLPKDRFSAERLKGVDSTLKIQPAKLEDSAVYLCASRELLHRGYYNEQFFGPGTRLTVL.

There are many counts of this clonotype. V gene TRBV7-2 combines with J gene TRBJ2-7; TRBD2 is a possible D gene (6 bases). The CDR3 has 13 residues. V lost 7 bases and J 7 bases, leaving 17 bases between the germline ends. Germline V gene lookup returns CDR1 SGHTA and CDR2 FQGNSA. The chain's CDR3 is CASKPSAWREQYF. The CDR3 DNA reads TGTGCCAGCAAGCCTAGCGCGTGGCGGGAGCAGTACTTC.

This clonotype has ten or more counts. V and J are TRBV6-2 or TRBV6-3 and TRBJ1-2; D not certain. CDR3 length: 15 residues. The ends were cut back, 6 bases at V and 2 bases at J, with 16 bases in the middle. Germline-derived CDR1 and CDR2 are MNHEY and SVGEGT. The CDR3 protein is CASSLIVTLNYGYTF. The CDR3 DNA reads TGTGCCAGCAGCCTGATCGTCACCCTGAACTATGGCTACACCTTC.